The text below deals with one T cell receptor (beta chain). These data are taken from a study of shared clonotypes between healthy human individuals. Whole-study context: Participating donors consisted of two women and a few men aged 18 to 49.

Profiling relied on immunoSEQ multiplex PCR, and the TCRdb table lists in-frame clones only, not all of them. This table holds about 1,900,000 clones, roughly 95% found once. Naive CD8 isolation took CD45RO-negative cells positively selected for CCR7 and excluded terminally differentiated effector memory CD45RA+ cells. V lost 1 base, J lost 4 bases, and 17 bases lay in between. Germline loops: CDR1 SGHDT, CDR2 YYEEEE. The length of the CDR3 is 16 residues. This receptor was taken from a man aged 18 to 29 in good health. This chain uses TRBV5-6 with TRBJ1-2; the D gene is possibly TRBD1 (5 bases). Sample: naive CD8+ T cells sorted from blood. The CDR3 is CASSLPGDEEPYGYTF. CDR3 nucleotides: TGTGCCAGCAGCTTGCCGGGGGACGAGGAACCCTATGGCTACACCTTC.